Below, 29 T cell receptor beta chains from the same sample are listed, as sequenced in a study of blood T cell repertoires in COVID-19. TCRdb's copy holds only in-frame clones and misses some; the assay was immunoSEQ multiplex PCR. The sample lists tens of thousands of clones; nearly 90% were seen once. The sample taken for sequencing was peripheral blood. These receptors were collected from a woman aged 45-59 years with COVID-19, enrolled during active disease.

J is TRBJ1-2 and V is TRBV3-1 (or the pseudogene TRBV3-2); possibly TRBD1 for D (5 bases). V was pared by 4 bases and J by 8 bases, with 17 bases between. Germline CDR1 is LGHDT and CDR2 is YNNKEL (reference sequence). The CDR3 sequence is 14 residues long. CDR3 sequence reads: CASSRRQSAGGYTF. The CDR3 DNA follows: TGTGCCAGCAGCCGCAGACAGTCCGCGGGAGGCTACACCTTC.

The chain couples TRBV2 to TRBJ1-2; a weak D match, TRBD1 (6 bases). The CDR3 runs to 13 residues. CDR1 and CDR2 (germline): SNHLY, FYNNEI. The V end was cut by 2 bases, the J end by 4 bases, with 8 bases between. The CDR3 DNA sequence: TGTGCCAGCAGTGAATCAGGGGTCTATGGCTACACCTTC. Translating gives CASSESGVYGYTF.

The chain has TRBV12-3 or TRBV12-4 and TRBJ1-2; 7 bases agree with TRBD1. The CDR3 loop spans 12 amino acids. With V trimmed by 5 bases and J by 8 bases, 5 bases remained unmatched. The CDR3 sequence is CASSTTGRGYTF. The CDR3 coding sequence is TGTGCCAGCAGTACGACAGGGAGAGGCTACACCTTC.

This chain connects TRBV5-6 to TRBJ1-5; D is unclear. Trimming pared 0 bases from V and 10 bases from J, leaving 14 bases between. CDR3 length: 14 residues. The germline V gene encodes CDR1 SGHDT and CDR2 YYEEEE. In DNA form, the CDR3 reads TGTGCCAGCAGCTTGGGAGGTTTCGGAGGACCCCAGCATTTT. This sequence encodes CASSLGGFGGPQHF.

The genes are TRBV9 and TRBJ2-3; D not certain. V lost 0 bases to trimming and J lost 5 bases, with 7 bases between them. Germline V gives CDR1 SGDLS, CDR2 YYNGEE. The CDR3 has 13 residues. CDR3 sequence: CASSVATGDTQYF. CDR3 nucleotides: TGTGCCAGCAGCGTAGCTACCGGAGATACGCAGTATTTT.

The V gene is TRBV4-2, the J gene TRBJ1-5; 9 bases are a match to TRBD1. J was trimmed by 2 bases and V by 0 bases; bases with no gene match: 2. CDR3 size: 16 residues. Germline V gene data show CDR1 as LGHNA and CDR2 as YNFKEQ. The CDR3 bases are TGTGCCAGCAGCCAAGACAGGACAGGGGGCAATCAGCCCCAGCATTTT. Amino acid sequence: CASSQDRTGGNQPQHF.

This clone showed up just once. The V and J genes are TRBV2 and TRBJ2-1; D might be TRBD2 (6 bases). The CDR3 is made up of 15 amino acids. CDR1 is SNHLY, CDR2 FYNNEI, per germline. V lost 7 bases and J 4 bases, leaving 17 bases between the germline ends. The DNA of the CDR3 is TGTGCCAGCACCGGGAGTGAGTTGGGGTACAATGAGCAGTTCTTC. Encoded protein: CASTGSELGYNEQFF.

The rearrangement uses TRBV24-1 and TRBJ2-1; TRBD1 matches at 9 bases. In germline, CDR1 is KGHDR, CDR2 SFDVKD. Losses at the gene ends were 4 bases for V and 5 bases for J; bases not matched to a gene: 8. CDR3 length: 16 residues. The CDR3 sequence is CATSEAGTGKHNEQFF. As DNA, the CDR3 is TGTGCCACCAGTGAAGCCGGGACAGGGAAGCACAATGAGCAGTTCTTC.

V and J are TRBV28 and TRBJ2-5, with D unresolved. There are 17 residues in the CDR3. Germline V lookup: CDR1 MDHEN, CDR2 SYDVKM. The V gene lost 2 bases and the J gene lost 3 bases, with 19 bases spanning the gap. CDR3: CASSLPHRRLRKETQYF. Written as DNA, the CDR3 is TGTGCCAGCAGTTTACCCCACCGGAGATTGCGGAAAGAGACCCAGTACTTC. The entire variable domain, with the rest obtained from reference TRBV28 and TRBJ2-5, is as follows: DVKVTQSSRYLVKRTGEKVFLECVQDMDHENMFWYRQDPGLGLRLIYFSYDVKMKEKGDIPEGYSVSREKKERFSLILESASTNQTSMYLCASSLPHRRLRKETQYFGPGTRLLVL.

V is TRBV6-2 or TRBV6-3 and J is TRBJ1-6, with a tentative D call TRBD1 (6 bases). The CDR3 length is 14 residues. V was cut by 5 bases and J by 9 bases, with 14 bases left in between. Germline CDR1 and CDR2: MNHEY and SVGEGT. CDR3 in amino acids: CASSQTGQLSPLHF. DNA of the CDR3: TGTGCCAGCAGTCAAACTGGACAGCTTTCACCCCTCCACTTT.

This chain links TRBV11-3 with TRBJ1-6; 7 bases match TRBD1. The CDR3 totals 18 residues. V lost 6 bases, J lost 0 bases, and 11 bases stayed unmatched. CDR1 is SGHNT, CDR2 YENEEA, per germline. The CDR3 DNA reads as TGTGCCAGCAGACTCCTGCCACAGGGGAGCTCCTATAATTCACCCCTCCACTTT. This encodes CASRLLPQGSSYNSPLHF.

This chain joins TRBV28 and TRBJ1-3; no definite D call. There are 15 residues in the CDR3. Germline-derived CDR1 and CDR2 are MDHEN and SYDVKM. Trimming removed 6 bases at V and 4 bases at J, with 16 bases between. The DNA for the CDR3 is TGTGCCAGCAGGGCTACGGGAGGGTCCGGAAACACCATATATTTT. Protein sequence: CASRATGGSGNTIYF.

V gene TRBV5-4 combines with J gene TRBJ2-3; no clear D gene. The germline V gene has CDR1 SGHNT and CDR2 YYREEE (reference sequence). Trimming pared 4 bases from V and 1 base from J, leaving 7 bases between. This CDR3 spans 13 amino acids. CDR3 protein: CASSPQGTDTQYF. For the CDR3, the DNA is TGTGCCAGCAGCCCCCAGGGCACAGATACGCAGTATTTT.

The chain has TRBV3-1 (or the pseudogene TRBV3-2) and TRBJ1-1; TRBD1 agrees at 8 bases. The CDR3 covers 15 residues. Per germline, CDR1 LGHDT and CDR2 YNNKEL (reference sequence). With V trimmed by 4 bases and J by 4 bases, 8 bases remained unmatched. CDR3 coding DNA: TGTGCCAGCAGCCGCTCAGGACAGGGATTCACTGAAGCTTTCTTT. Its translation: CASSRSGQGFTEAFF.

The genes are TRBV7-9 and TRBJ1-5, with D hard to call. The V gene's germline CDR1 is SEHNR and CDR2 FQNEAQ (reference sequence). Trimming removed 1 base at V and 5 bases at J, with 6 bases between. The CDR3 has 13 residues. As DNA, the CDR3 is TGTGCCAGCAGCTTAGGAGAATATCAGCCCCAGCATTTT. It is translated as CASSLGEYQPQHF.

The V and J genes are TRBV6-6 and TRBJ2-5; D may be TRBD2 (6 bases). Deletions cut 6 bases from V and 5 bases from J, with 16 bases between. CDR3 length equals 14 residues. Looked up from germline, CDR1 is MNHNY and CDR2 is SVGAGI (reference sequence). This CDR3 reads CASSLRPGGETQYF. Here the CDR3 DNA reads TGTGCCAGCAGCCTCCGACCCGGAGGGGAGACCCAGTACTTC.

This rearrangement joins TRBV4-2 to TRBJ2-1; 9 positions match TRBD1. Trimming took 4 bases from V and 4 from J; bases not matched to a gene: 8. Germline CDR1 and CDR2: LGHNA and YNFKEQ. The CDR3 is made up of 16 amino acids. The CDR3 is CASSRTGTGSYNEQFF. CDR3 in DNA: TGTGCCAGCAGCCGGACCGGGACAGGGAGTTACAATGAGCAGTTCTTC.

V and J are TRBV10-2 and TRBJ2-3; 12 bases match TRBD2. The CDR3 is made up of 14 amino acids. Germline V gene lookup returns CDR1 WSHSY and CDR2 SAAADI. V was pared by 9 bases and J by 4 bases, with 5 bases of the junction left unmatched. Written as DNA, the CDR3 is TGCGCCAGTACGACTAGCGGGAGATCAGATACGCAGTATTTT. Translation gives CASTTSGRSDTQYF.

J is TRBJ2-1 and V is TRBV30; 11 nucleotides agree with TRBD2. This CDR3 region has 13 residues. J gave up 7 bases and V 8 bases, and 7 bases lay outside the gene matches. The germline gives CDR1 GTSNPN, CDR2 SVGIG (reference sequence). The CDR3 coding sequence is TGTGCCCTAGGGCTAGCGGGAGGTAATGAGCAGTTCTTC. Translating gives CALGLAGGNEQFF.

The V gene is TRBV6-5, the J gene TRBJ2-7; TRBD2 aligns across 12 bases. Germline lookup yields CDR1 MNHEY and CDR2 SVGAGI. The CDR3 is made up of 16 amino acids. Trimming removed 2 bases from V and 0 bases from J; junction bases left unmatched: 2. The CDR3 bases are TGTGCCAGCAGTTACCGGACTAGCGGGGTCTCCTACGAGCAGTACTTC. It encodes CASSYRTSGVSYEQYF.

This clone was recorded only once. The V gene is TRBV5-6, the J gene TRBJ2-3; 10 nucleotides line up with TRBD2. Germline loops: CDR1 SGHDT, CDR2 YYEEEE. The CDR3 runs 15 residues. Trimming took 4 bases from V and 3 from J; bases not matched to a gene: 5. CDR3 sequence reads: CASSTLAGVTDTQYF. For the CDR3, the DNA is TGTGCCAGCAGCACTCTAGCGGGAGTGACAGATACGCAGTATTTT.

V is TRBV11-2 and J is TRBJ2-3; D call uncertain. Germline assignment: CDR1 SGHAT and CDR2 FQNNGV. CDR3 length: 14 amino acids. The V end was cut by 0 bases, the J end by 0 bases, with 4 bases between. In DNA, the CDR3 is TGTGCCAGCAGCTTAGACCTTAGCACAGATACGCAGTATTTT. Translated: CASSLDLSTDTQYF.

The CDR3 loop reads CASIPGHRFSTDTQYF. The CDR3 DNA follows: TGCGCCAGCATCCCGGGACACCGATTCAGCACAGATACGCAGTATTTT. This chain links TRBV5-1 with TRBJ2-3; D is perhaps TRBD1 (6 bases). Trimming took 6 bases from V and 0 from J, leaving 17 bases between them. CDR1 and CDR2 (germline): SGHRS, YFSETQ. This CDR3 has 16 amino acids.

The chain couples TRBV29-1 to TRBJ2-3; tentatively, D is TRBD2 (6 bases). V was cut by 5 bases and J by 0 bases, with 15 bases left in between. Germline CDR1 reads SQVTM; CDR2 reads ANQGSEA. The CDR3 sequence is 15 residues long. The CDR3 region is CSVLLGRRSTDTQYF. DNA of the CDR3: TGCAGCGTTCTTCTAGGGAGGCGGAGCACAGATACGCAGTATTTT.

The J gene is TRBJ2-1, the V gene TRBV15; 7 nucleotides agree with TRBD2. Germline V gene lookup returns CDR1 LNHNV and CDR2 YYDKDF (reference sequence). The CDR3 extends over 19 amino acids. V lost 1 base to trimming and J lost 8 bases; unmatched junction nucleotides: 20. The CDR3 sequence is CATSRVRGSGILRSDEQFF. As DNA, the CDR3 is TGTGCCACCAGCAGAGTAAGAGGGAGCGGGATCCTAAGGAGCGATGAGCAGTTCTTC.

The chain recombines TRBV28 with TRBJ1-2; D is possibly TRBD1 (6 bases). From germline, CDR1 is MDHEN and CDR2 SYDVKM. V was pared by 6 bases and J by 2 bases, with 16 bases between. The length of the CDR3 is 15 residues. The CDR3 DNA reads TGTGCCAGCAGCCCAACAGGGTCGAGGAACTATGGCTACACCTTC. Encoded protein: CASSPTGSRNYGYTF.

This clone was counted once. The CDR3 sequence is CATSDRGEDSYNEQFF. DNA of the CDR3: TGTGCCACCAGTGATCGCGGTGAAGACTCCTACAATGAGCAGTTCTTC. J is TRBJ2-1 and V is TRBV24-1; no clear D. Trimming left V 3 bases short and J 0 bases short, with 11 bases between. Germline V gene data show CDR1 as KGHDR and CDR2 as SFDVKD. The CDR3 is 16 residues long.

The CDR3 bases are TGTGCCAGCAGTGAAGCGCGTCCTTGGGGGCGAAGCACTGAAGCTTTCTTT. Translation: CASSEARPWGRSTEAFF. The rearrangement links TRBV6-1 to TRBJ1-1, with a tentative D call TRBD1 (6 bases). CDR1 is MNHNS, CDR2 SASEGT, per germline. Trimming removed 0 bases from V and 4 bases from J, with 18 bases in between. The CDR3 is made up of 17 amino acids.

The chain carries TRBV4-2 and TRBJ2-7, with 9 bases matching TRBD2. This CDR3 comprises 17 residues. With V trimmed by 1 base and J by 3 bases, 10 bases remained unmatched. CDR1 and CDR2 from the germline V gene are LGHNA and YNFKEQ. The CDR3 is CASSQASAGGPLYEQYF. The DNA of the CDR3 is TGTGCCAGCAGCCAAGCAAGTGCGGGAGGGCCCCTCTACGAGCAGTACTTC.